These 17 T cell receptor beta chains share one sample of origin, sequenced in a study of T cell repertoires in cytomegalovirus infection (dated by TCRdb to 2018 to 2020). Sequencing used an Illumina HiSeq 1500. TCRdb reworked the public reads: Q25 trimming with fastp, MiXCR clone assembly, productive beta chains retained. When rows share a CDR3 protein, they turn into one entry using the most common DNA and genes. Here the sample has approximately 550,000 distinct CDR3 sequences; approximately 16% occur a single time. 20% to 30% of the sample lies in the top ten. The sample was CD8+ T cells from PBMCs. Receptors originate from a human donor in good health (CMV status not recorded). Some clones in this sample may be carry-over from other donors' samples.

The genes are TRBV11-2 and TRBJ1-1; tentative D call: TRBD1 (6 bases). V shed 3 bases and J shed 1 base, with 18 bases lying between them. The CDR3 has 17 residues. The germline gives CDR1 SGHAT, CDR2 FQNNGV. The CDR3 protein is CASSFIIRGGRNTEAFF. The CDR3 DNA follows: TGTGCCAGCAGCTTCATTATTAGGGGGGGGAGGAACACTGAAGCTTTCTTT.

This clonotype was detected ten times or more. V and J are TRBV9 and TRBJ2-1; no clear D. V was clipped by 3 bases and J by 7 bases, with 8 bases between them. This CDR3 has 12 amino acids. The germline V gene has CDR1 SGDLS and CDR2 YYNGEE. The CDR3 is CASSGLGNEQFF. DNA for the CDR3: TGTGCCAGCAGCGGCCTCGGGAATGAGCAGTTCTTC.

Ten or more counts support this clonotype. The V call is TRBV20-1, the J call TRBJ2-1, with no clear D. Trimming cost V 0 bases and J 1 base, with 13 bases left between them. Germline CDR1 DFQATT, CDR2 SNEGSKA (reference sequence). This CDR3 is built from 16 residues. This CDR3 is CSARDIGPRSYNEQFF. Here the CDR3 DNA reads TGCAGTGCTAGAGATATCGGTCCAAGGTCCTACAATGAGCAGTTCTTC.

This clonotype was observed a handful of times. The rearrangement uses TRBV20-1 and TRBJ2-7, with D perhaps matching TRBD1 or TRBD2 (5 bases each). Per germline, CDR1 DFQATT and CDR2 SNEGSKA (reference sequence). This CDR3 is 14 amino acids long. V dropped 4 bases and J dropped 2 bases, with 15 bases sitting between them. The CDR3 nucleotides read TGCAGTGCTATATCGGGGATAGGGGCCTACGAGCAGTACTTC. Residues: CSAISGIGAYEQYF.

This clonotype was recorded a few times. This chain links TRBV25-1 with TRBJ2-5; D unclear. Germline V gene sequence: CDR1 MGHDK, CDR2 SYGVNS. The V end was cut by 9 bases, the J end by 2 bases, with 13 bases between. The CDR3 extends over 13 amino acids. The chain's CDR3 is CASSQDGQETQYF. The CDR3, as DNA: TGTGCCAGTTCCCAGGACGGGCAAGAGACCCAGTACTTC.

In this sample, this clonotype turned up a few times. The chain couples TRBV24-1 to TRBJ2-1, with 12 positions matching TRBD2. The germline gives CDR1 KGHDR, CDR2 SFDVKD. Trimming removed 7 bases from V and 0 bases from J; junction bases left unmatched: 9. The CDR3 has 18 residues. The CDR3 DNA reads as TGTGCCACCAGCGGACATCCGACTAGCGGGAGCTCCTACAATGAGCAGTTCTTC. Encoded protein: CATSGHPTSGSSYNEQFF.

This chain links TRBV20-1 with TRBJ1-2, with 8 bases aligning to TRBD1. The CDR3 is 16 residues long. V was clipped by 2 bases and J by 2 bases; unmatched bases: 10. Germline CDR1 and CDR2: DFQATT and SNEGSKA (reference sequence). The CDR3 sequence: CSARPLRTGINYGYTF. CDR3 DNA sequence: TGCAGTGCTAGACCTTTAAGGACAGGGATCAACTATGGCTACACCTTC.

This clonotype was counted between two and nine times. V is TRBV2 and J is TRBJ2-7, with 7 bases aligning to TRBD2. CDR1 is SNHLY, CDR2 FYNNEI, per germline. The CDR3 has 15 residues. J gave up 1 base and V 7 bases, and 10 bases lay outside the gene matches. CDR3 loop: CASTLPGAGSYEQYF. DNA for the CDR3: TGTGCCAGCACTTTACCGGGAGCGGGATCCTACGAGCAGTACTTC.

This clonotype has just a few counts. The chain recombines TRBV4-1 with TRBJ2-7, with D hard to call. CDR1 is MGHRA and CDR2 is YSYEKL in the germline V gene. The CDR3 has 17 residues. Trimming removed 1 base from V and 0 bases from J, with 16 bases in between. The CDR3 sequence: CASSQVSRRSFSYEQYF. DNA of the CDR3: TGCGCCAGCAGCCAAGTAAGTCGTCGAAGTTTCTCCTACGAGCAGTACTTC.

This chain joins TRBV7-4 and TRBJ2-7; 10 nucleotides line up with TRBD1. The CDR3 covers 16 residues. Trimming took 5 bases from V and 0 from J; bases not matched to a gene: 7. Per the germline V gene, CDR1 is SGHVT and CDR2 is SQSDAQ. The CDR3 sequence: CASSPGTGEFSYEQYF. The CDR3 DNA reads TGTGCCAGCAGCCCAGGGACAGGGGAATTCTCCTACGAGCAGTACTTC.

This clonotype was seen a handful of times. This chain's CDR3 is CASSSSSASYNEQFF. The CDR3 nucleotides are TGCGCCAGCAGCTCTTCGAGTGCTTCCTACAATGAGCAGTTCTTC. The chain has TRBV5-1 and TRBJ2-1; D is ambiguous. Trimming cost V 3 bases and J 1 base, with 11 bases left between them. Germline V gives CDR1 SGHRS, CDR2 YFSETQ. The length of the CDR3 is 15 residues. Looking up the rest from reference TRBV5-1 and TRBJ2-1 gives the full variable domain: KAGVTQTPRYLIKTRGQQVTLSCSPISGHRSVSWYQQTPGQGLQFLFEYFSETQRNKGNFPGRFSGRQFSNSRSEMNVSTLELGDSALYLCASSSSSASYNEQFFGPGTRLTVL.

The chain recombines TRBV7-3 with TRBJ2-5; 12 bases are shared with TRBD2. This CDR3 is built from 16 residues. V shed 2 bases, J shed 5 bases, and the junction held 6 bases outside the gene matches. The germline CDR1 and CDR2 sequences are SGHTA and FQGTGA. CDR3 sequence reads: CASSLVASGRGETQYF. CDR3 in DNA: TGTGCCAGCAGCTTAGTGGCTAGCGGGAGGGGGGAGACCCAGTACTTC.

The table lists this clonotype with many counts. This rearrangement joins TRBV11-2 to TRBJ1-6; D not resolved. V lost 0 bases and J 5 bases, leaving 8 bases between the germline ends. The germline CDR1 and CDR2 sequences are SGHAT and FQNNGV. CDR3 length: 15 residues. As DNA, the CDR3 is TGTGCCAGCAGCTTAGATTTACCGAATAATTCACCCCTCCACTTT. Encoded protein: CASSLDLPNNSPLHF.

At least ten counts were recorded for this clonotype. This chain links TRBV5-4 with TRBJ2-1; 7 positions agree with TRBD2. Trimming cost V 5 bases and J 6 bases; bases outside gene matches: 8. This CDR3 is 14 amino acids long. CDR1 and CDR2 (germline): SGHNT, YYREEE (reference sequence). The DNA for the CDR3 is TGTGCCAGCAGGGGGGGGGATTCCCTCAATGAGCAGTTCTTC. As protein: CASRGGDSLNEQFF.

In this sample, this clonotype turned up a few times. The chain uses TRBV14 and TRBJ2-2; 7 nucleotides match TRBD2. Germline CDR1 SGHDN, CDR2 FVKESK. This CDR3 region has 17 residues. Trimming removed 0 bases from V and 1 base from J; junction bases left unmatched: 5. The CDR3 is CASSQDGLAENTGELFF. The CDR3 DNA sequence: TGTGCCAGCAGCCAAGATGGGCTAGCGGAGAACACCGGGGAGCTGTTTTTT.

This clonotype was counted many times. This chain joins TRBV6-1 and TRBJ2-1; 12 bases align to TRBD2. CDR3 length: 15 residues. With V trimmed by 6 bases and J by 8 bases, 8 bases remained unmatched. Germline V gene sequence: CDR1 MNHNS, CDR2 SASEGT. CDR3 DNA: TGTGCCAGCAGCTATCTAGCGGGGGGGCCAGATGAGCAGTTCTTC. The encoded protein is CASSYLAGGPDEQFF.

There are many counts of this clonotype. The chain employs TRBV6-6 and TRBJ1-2, with D perhaps matching TRBD1 (5 bases). CDR1 and CDR2 (germline): MNHNY, SVGAGI (reference sequence). The CDR3 runs 14 residues. The V end was cut by 7 bases, the J end by 6 bases, with 18 bases between. CDR3 residues: CASTPIGTQDGYTF. In DNA form, the CDR3 reads TGTGCCAGCACCCCAATCGGGACCCAGGATGGCTACACCTTC.